These T cell receptor beta chains were read from a single sample in a study of T cells expressing NK-cell markers. TCRdb re-called the 5' RACE reads and catalogs CDR3 proteins one per entry, DNA excluded. Listed are 500,000 to 600,000 distinct CDR3 sequences; about 3.6% falls within the top ten. Sequencing was done on a sample of blood T cells: a sorted CD56 or NKG2C T cell subset, CD4+ or CD8+ T cells, or bulk PBMC T cells (not recorded which). Receptors were obtained from a man between 18 and 35 years old in good health. The CDR3 runs from the conserved cysteine through the conserved F or W.

V gene: TRBV18
J gene: TRBJ2-5
CDR3 length: 15
CDR3 protein: CASSPWDREDETQYF

V gene: TRBV24-1
J gene: TRBJ2-1
CDR3 length: 15
CDR3 protein: CATSDFRTGSNEQFF

V gene: TRBV5-1
J gene: TRBJ1-5
CDR3 length: 14
CDR3 protein: CASSLLGTDQPQHF

V gene: TRBV12-3/TRBV12-4
J gene: TRBJ2-6
CDR3 length: 20
CDR3 protein: CASSLPPWDRDTSGANVLTF

V gene: TRBV9
J gene: TRBJ2-2
CDR3 length: 16
CDR3 protein: CASSPGTGIGPGELFF

V gene: TRBV20-1
J gene: TRBJ2-7
CDR3 length: 15
CDR3 protein: CSASTTGTLTYEQYF

V gene: TRBV20-1
J gene: TRBJ1-4
CDR3 length: 15
CDR3 protein: CSAKPWGSTNEKLFF

V gene: TRBV10-3
J gene: TRBJ2-3
CDR3 length: 13
CDR3 protein: CAKSGAKGDTQYF

V gene: TRBV14
J gene: TRBJ2-5
CDR3 length: 16
CDR3 protein: CASSLGLAVSQETQYF

V gene: TRBV20-1
J gene: TRBJ2-6
CDR3 length: 16
CDR3 protein: CSARVPGAPGANVLTF

V gene: TRBV12-3/TRBV12-4
J gene: TRBJ2-2
CDR3 length: 14
CDR3 protein: CASSLAREGGELFF

V gene: TRBV12-3/TRBV12-4
J gene: TRBJ2-1
CDR3 length: 17
CDR3 protein: CASSLYGDTRSYNEQFF

V gene: TRBV29-1
J gene: TRBJ2-3
CDR3 length: 17
CDR3 protein: CSVETPLADGATDTQYF

V gene: TRBV5-1
J gene: TRBJ2-7
CDR3 length: 12
CDR3 protein: CASSPPGPEQYF

V gene: TRBV4-2
J gene: TRBJ2-5
CDR3 length: 18
CDR3 protein: CASSPTPTPGGFQETQYF

V gene: TRBV20-1
J gene: TRBJ2-4
CDR3 length: 16
CDR3 protein: CSARSARTVAKNIQYF

V gene: TRBV20-1
J gene: TRBJ2-7
CDR3 length: 13
CDR3 protein: CSAGPGLAAGGYF

V gene: TRBV12-3/TRBV12-4
J gene: TRBJ2-7
CDR3 length: 13
CDR3 protein: CASGGTGRYEQYF

V gene: TRBV12-3/TRBV12-4
J gene: TRBJ2-1
CDR3 length: 14
CDR3 protein: CASSQDYPYNEQFF

V gene: TRBV12-3/TRBV12-4
J gene: TRBJ2-7
CDR3 length: 14
CDR3 protein: CASSSTSGMYEQYF

V gene: TRBV9
J gene: TRBJ2-5
CDR3 length: 14
CDR3 protein: CASSPTVKGETQYF

V gene: TRBV6-2/TRBV6-3
J gene: TRBJ2-1
CDR3 length: 13
CDR3 protein: CASTDFQDNEQFF

V gene: TRBV6-5
J gene: TRBJ2-1
CDR3 length: 13
CDR3 protein: CASSNRGPHEQFF

V gene: TRBV9
J gene: TRBJ2-1
CDR3 length: 13
CDR3 protein: CASSGRLASEQFF

V gene: TRBV20-1
J gene: TRBJ1-6
CDR3 length: 13
CDR3 protein: CSAGDRGLPSLHF

V gene: TRBV29-1
J gene: TRBJ2-1
CDR3 length: 13
CDR3 protein: CSGSPGTVNEQFF

V gene: TRBV19
J gene: TRBJ2-1
CDR3 length: 14
CDR3 protein: CASSIKLALNEQFF

V gene: TRBV12-3/TRBV12-4
J gene: TRBJ2-6
CDR3 length: 15
CDR3 protein: CASRLTWSGANVLTF

V gene: TRBV27
J gene: TRBJ1-3
CDR3 length: 13
CDR3 protein: CASSSGLGNTIYF

V gene: TRBV5-5
J gene: TRBJ2-3
CDR3 length: 13
CDR3 protein: CASSVWHTDTQYF

V gene: TRBV12-3/TRBV12-4
J gene: TRBJ1-5
CDR3 length: 15
CDR3 protein: CASSTVARPGQPQHF

V gene: TRBV12-3/TRBV12-4
J gene: TRBJ2-1
CDR3 length: 14
CDR3 protein: CASSRPRVTNEQFF

V gene: TRBV4-3
J gene: TRBJ2-7
CDR3 length: 16
CDR3 protein: CASSQEERMPSYEQYF

V gene: TRBV6-1
J gene: TRBJ1-4
CDR3 length: 15
CDR3 protein: CASSRRQGWDEKLFF

V gene: TRBV20-1
J gene: TRBJ2-5
CDR3 length: 14
CDR3 protein: CSAPRWAGADTQYF

V gene: TRBV6-5
J gene: TRBJ2-3
CDR3 length: 16
CDR3 protein: CASSYRDRGPGHTQYF

V gene: TRBV7-3
J gene: TRBJ2-1
CDR3 length: 16
CDR3 protein: CASSATSAFTYNEQFF

V gene: TRBV5-1
J gene: TRBJ2-7
CDR3 length: 16
CDR3 protein: CASSLFALAESYEQYF

V gene: TRBV30
J gene: TRBJ2-7
CDR3 length: 11
CDR3 protein: CAWIRDYEQYF

V gene: TRBV24-1
J gene: TRBJ2-1
CDR3 length: 16
CDR3 protein: CATRAREAAFSDEQFF

V gene: TRBV24-1
J gene: TRBJ2-6
CDR3 length: 16
CDR3 protein: CATSDRRSSGANVLTF

V gene: TRBV4-3
J gene: TRBJ2-1
CDR3 length: 15
CDR3 protein: CASSQPRTGGVEQFF

V gene: TRBV6-1
J gene: TRBJ2-7
CDR3 length: 14
CDR3 protein: CASSPPGGSGEQYF

V gene: TRBV5-6
J gene: TRBJ2-5
CDR3 length: 14
CDR3 protein: CASSLPGGSETQYF

V gene: TRBV20-1
J gene: TRBJ2-3
CDR3 length: 11
CDR3 protein: CSAKTGDTQYF

V gene: TRBV5-6
J gene: TRBJ2-5
CDR3 length: 17
CDR3 protein: CASSSGLAGGPQETQYF

V gene: TRBV11-3
J gene: TRBJ2-5
CDR3 length: 16
CDR3 protein: CASSLFGGSGTETQYF

V gene: TRBV7-2
J gene: TRBJ2-2
CDR3 length: 14
CDR3 protein: CASSLGGQAGELFF

V gene: TRBV3-1
J gene: TRBJ1-5
CDR3 length: 15
CDR3 protein: CASSLDRGRHQPQHF

V gene: TRBV7-8
J gene: TRBJ2-2
CDR3 length: 15
CDR3 protein: CASSPGPTNTGELFF

V gene: TRBV5-1
J gene: TRBJ2-7
CDR3 length: 17
CDR3 protein: CASSLPSGTGGKNEQYF

V gene: TRBV2
J gene: TRBJ1-4
CDR3 length: 11
CDR3 protein: CASSADEKLFF

V gene: TRBV5-5
J gene: TRBJ2-7
CDR3 length: 15
CDR3 protein: CASSSRFGVSYEQYF

V gene: TRBV29-1
J gene: TRBJ2-5
CDR3 length: 13
CDR3 protein: CSVEPGRRETQYF

V gene: TRBV24-1
J gene: TRBJ2-1
CDR3 length: 15
CDR3 protein: CATSGSQGPYNEQFF